The TCR beta chain described here comes from a study of Graves' ophthalmopathy and Graves' hyperthyroidism. This clonotype has at least ten counts. The target antigen is unknown. V lost 1 base and J lost 3; bases outside the gene matches: 1. The CDR3 is 13 amino acids. Germline lookup yields CDR1 DFQATT and CDR2 SNEGSKA (reference sequence). RNA transcripts were the template, and TCR beta CDR3 regions were amplified from them. First-round RT-PCR with HTBI primers preceded a second-round multiplex PCR. TCRdb reprocessed the multiplex PCR reads with MiXCR, giving one entry per CDR3 protein. The top ten hold 7% of the sample, which has some 380,000 distinct CDR3 sequences, 15% to 17% seen once. General study points: Between ophthalmopathy and stable hyperthyroidism, a 13-signature model drew a separation with around 86% sensitivity and around 80% specificity.

J is TRBJ2-7 and V is TRBV20-1; 9 nucleotides agree with TRBD1. The sequenced sample consisted of peripheral blood. The source is a woman aged 18-30 years with stable Graves' hyperthyroidism. The CDR3 sequence is CSARGTGVYEQYF. In DNA, the CDR3 is TGCAGTGCTAGAGGGACAGGGGTCTACGAGCAGTACTTC.